This T cell receptor beta chain comes out of a study of shared clonotypes between healthy human individuals (dated by TCRdb to 2020 to 2021). Some background on the complete study: A couple of women and a few men aged 18 to 49 years were included in the cohort. For each donor, CD4 naive and CD4 memory were each given three plates, CD8 naive was given two plates, and CD8 memory was given one plate. To estimate repertoire size and how much clonotype sharing occurs between individuals, the study deeply sequenced the blood TCR repertoires of 5 or 6 healthy adults. Libraries were prepared and TCR repertoires were sequenced by different laboratories using diverse techniques, in order to increase sequencing depth and limit assay-specific biases. Between about 0.8 and 9 billion PBMCs per donor were obtained by leukapheresis.

Its CDR3 holds 17 amino acids, cysteine through phenylalanine. Of the read, only the CDR3 DNA is kept; its 51 bases are in frame from base 1. The V end loses 3 bases and the J end loses 3 bases, and a stretch of 18 bases separates them. The germline V gene gives CDR1 as MGHRA and CDR2 as YSYEKL. About this clone itself: The antigen it recognizes is unknown. Base qualities are missing; no much larger clone stands one base away.

The donors were healthy, HIV-negative adults who had no recently reported acute infections or vaccinations. Every donor was a Caucasian adult residing in Nashville, Tennessee, USA. CD4+ T cells were enriched through magnetic negative selection, after which naive cells were positively selected on CD45RA and the remaining negative fraction served as the memory subset. Blood was collected by leukapheresis, and PBMCs were isolated by Ficoll-Histopaque density gradient centrifugation and then cryopreserved in liquid nitrogen vapor phase. Analytical flow cytometry was used to check the purity and quantity of each magnetically sorted T cell population. Genomic DNA was isolated from every sorted fraction and measured by UV absorbance on a Nanodrop 2000c. Study-level results and caveats: Sampling was limited to blood, and TCR repertoires in tissue likely differ from TCR repertoires in blood. Pairwise subsampling indicated that sequencing depth was expected to affect the degree of clonotype sharing among donors. Even with the large sequencing depth, rarefaction of the sorted-subset datasets indicated that sequencing was incomplete. Because the study included only a small number of donors, the genetic and exposure-history diversity represented was limited. Approximately 5% of naive CD4, around 3.6% of naive CD8, about 2.1% of memory CD4, and around 0.42% of memory CD8 clonotypes were shared across a handful of donors. Naive subsets generally had larger estimated clonotype richness than memory subsets did. Compared with non-shared clonotypes, the clonotypes found in all four sorted-subset donors had higher generation probabilities.

Using the deep immunoSEQ assay, multiplex PCR amplified TCR CDR3 regions from genomic DNA. For each cell subset, the extracted genomic DNA was distributed evenly across all wells of several immunoSEQ 96-well plates, and each plate served as one replicate. Each replicate PCR for sorted subsets received around 200 ng genomic DNA, equal to 30,000 or so T cell genomes. The purified libraries were quantified using a Qubit 3.0 fluorometer, sized with a Bioanalyzer 2100, and then quantified again using the KAPA Library Quantification kit. A separate single-read 150-cycle Illumina NextSeq 550 flow cell was used to sequence each immunoSEQ 96-well plate. On the authors' methods: Because only junctional sequences without quality scores were contained in the immunoSEQ output, filtering matching that applied to full-length reads could not be performed. Sequences were annotated with PyIR, a Python wrapper for IgBLAST v1.9, using IMGT germline references to assign V/J genes and CDR3. Reads were filtered out if the reads had weak V/J assignments (E-value above 1e-6), no CDR3, stop codons, out-of-frame junctions, or ambiguous translated residues. V3J clonotypes were defined as sequences sharing an identical inferred V gene, J gene, and CDR3 amino acid sequence. To compute the percentage overlap between repertoires, the number of shared unique clonotypes was divided by the size of the smaller repertoire. Repertoire richness was assessed with RTK rarefaction, the Chao1 estimator, and Recon v2.1 estimates of unobserved clonotypes. For all TCRbeta clonotypes obtained by the gDNA method from four donors, generation probabilities were computed with OLGA. Here the immuneACCESS table is served through TCRdb, limited to in-frame sequences with V and J called. Missing clones are a known gap in these copies; in checked studies unresolved V genes cover under half, and the rest lacks a known reason. V, J and clone size reflect that table, while D and trimming were determined from the DNA. Recorded for this sample are approximately 1.5 million clones; less than 99% of them occurred a single time. The top ten constitute about 0.35% of the sample.

The sequencing sample was made of naive CD4+ T cells sorted from blood. Explained via the paper, the cell subset or site label denotes: CD45RA+ positively selected. The sequence came from a man aged 25-45 years in good health. The chain was built from TRBV4-1 and TRBJ2-1; the D gene is perhaps TRBD1, on 6 matching bases. The bases are TGCGCCAGCAGCCATCCCCGGACAGAAGTTATCTACAATGAGCAGTTCTTC. The resulting protein is CASSHPRTEVIYNEQFF.